The next 14 T cell receptor beta chains were all read from a single sample in a study of response to subunit inactivated influenza vaccine. TCRdb called the RT-PCR reads again in MiXCR, with one record for every CDR3 protein. Of roughly 630,000 distinct CDR3 sequences listed, around 15% are singletons. Sequencing used PBMCs from blood, obtained approximately 15 days before vaccination. These receptors originate from a man aged 50 to 59 who received an inactivated influenza vaccine.

This clonotype was counted between two and nine times. The DNA for the CDR3 is TGTGCCAGCAGGATCCGGGCCATAAGGTCCGGGGAGCTGTTTTTT. Its translation: CASRIRAIRSGELFF. J is TRBJ2-2 and V is TRBV6-2 or TRBV6-3; D unclear. The V and J ends lost 6 bases and 6 bases respectively, with 17 bases between them. Germline V lookup: CDR1 MNHEY, CDR2 SVGEGT. CDR3 length: 15 residues.

This clonotype was observed many times. V is TRBV12-3 or TRBV12-4 and J is TRBJ2-2; weak D call: TRBD1 (5 bases). The CDR3 extends over 15 amino acids. V was pared by 1 base and J by 0 bases, with 6 bases between. This CDR3 is CASSLDRPNTGELFF. CDR3 bases: TGTGCCAGCAGTTTAGACAGGCCGAACACCGGGGAGCTGTTTTTT.

This clonotype turned up a few times. The junction departs from germline at one end; a sequencing error may be responsible. V usage is TRBV7-6 and J usage is TRBJ2-7, with 7 bases identical to TRBD2. Germline-derived CDR1 and CDR2 are SGHVS and FNYEAQ. There are 15 residues in the CDR3. The CDR3 nucleotides read TGTGCCAGCAGATTAGGGGCTAGCGGTACCTACGAGCAGTACTTC. It specifies CASRLGASGTYEQYF.

This rearrangement joins TRBV7-2 to TRBJ2-1; the D gene is possibly TRBD2 (6 bases). From germline, CDR1 is SGHTA and CDR2 FQGNSA. The CDR3 is 15 amino acids. V shed 4 bases and J shed 6 bases, with 16 bases lying between them. CDR3 sequence (DNA): TGTGCCAGCAGCTCCGTGATGGGACTTCTCAATGAGCAGTTCTTC. It encodes CASSSVMGLLNEQFF.

The gene calls are TRBV7-8 and TRBJ2-1; D possibly corresponds to TRBD2 (6 bases). Germline V gene lookup returns CDR1 SGHVS and CDR2 FQNEAQ. The CDR3 loop spans 15 amino acids. Trimming pared 1 base from V and 3 bases from J, leaving 10 bases between. The CDR3: CASSLVAENYNEQFF. CDR3 DNA: TGTGCCAGCAGCTTAGTAGCGGAGAACTACAATGAGCAGTTCTTC.

This clonotype was observed a handful of times. This CDR3 is CASSLAGGSSNQPQHF. The CDR3 bases are TGTGCCAGCAGTTTAGCGGGCGGGAGCAGCAATCAGCCCCAGCATTTT. The chain links TRBV12-3 or TRBV12-4 to TRBJ1-5; no clear D gene. The V and J ends lost 0 bases and 1 base respectively, with 10 bases between them. The CDR3 consists of 16 residues.

This clonotype was seen only a few times. The gene calls are TRBV5-1 and TRBJ2-5, with 7 bases matching TRBD1. In germline, CDR1 is SGHRS, CDR2 YFSETQ. This CDR3 is built from 13 residues. The J segment lost 3 bases and the V segment lost 3 bases, leaving 2 bases of the junction unmatched. This CDR3 is CASSSDRKETQYF. Written as DNA, the CDR3 is TGCGCCAGCAGCTCGGACAGGAAAGAGACCCAGTACTTC.

The chain carries TRBV6-1 and TRBJ2-3, with a possible D match to TRBD2 (7 bases). V lost 5 bases and J lost 1, with 13 bases in between. This CDR3 is 15 amino acids long. Germline-derived CDR1 and CDR2 are MNHNS and SASEGT. The CDR3 DNA reads as TGTGCCAGCAGTAATAGGGGGGGGGGCACAGATACGCAGTATTTT. Translated: CASSNRGGGTDTQYF.

This clonotype was recorded a few times. This chain links TRBV7-6 with TRBJ2-4; 8 nucleotides match TRBD2. The trim removed 5 bases at V and 2 bases at J, leaving 5 bases unmatched. Germline CDR1 is SGHVS and CDR2 is FNYEAQ. The CDR3 length is 15 residues. The CDR3 DNA reads TGTGCCAGCAGCCGGGGGGGGGAAACCAAAAACATTCAGTACTTC. It specifies CASSRGGETKNIQYF.

The chain uses TRBV20-1 and TRBJ1-5, with TRBD1 matching 8 bases. V dropped 6 bases and J dropped 2; count of bases not matched to a gene: 12. The CDR3 has 16 amino acids. Germline CDR1 and CDR2: DFQATT and SNEGSKA (reference sequence). The CDR3 loop reads CSAQDRKTGGNQPQHF. Here the CDR3 DNA reads TGCAGTGCCCAGGACCGAAAGACAGGGGGCAATCAGCCCCAGCATTTT.

This clonotype came up a few times. V usage is TRBV7-2 and J usage is TRBJ1-6; 9 bases agree with TRBD1. This CDR3 is built from 15 residues. Trimming at V came to 1 base and at J to 9 bases, leaving 4 bases not matched to a gene. Germline V gene sequence: CDR1 SGHTA, CDR2 FQGNSA. The CDR3 loop is CASSLGGTGSSPLHF. The CDR3 bases are TGTGCCAGCAGCTTAGGCGGGACAGGGAGTTCACCCCTCCACTTT.

The rearrangement links TRBV4-1 to TRBJ1-6; 7 bases align to TRBD1. Germline CDR1 and CDR2: MGHRA and YSYEKL. This CDR3 has 16 residues. Trimming at V came to 2 bases and at J to 7 bases, leaving 8 bases not matched to a gene. The DNA for the CDR3 is TGCGCCAGCAGCCAACTTCCGACAGGGAAGAATTCACCCCTCCACTTT. This sequence encodes CASSQLPTGKNSPLHF.

This clonotype occurred a few times. CDR3: CASSLGEGGEAFF. The DNA of the CDR3 is TGTGCCAGCAGCTTAGGAGAGGGTGGAGAAGCTTTCTTT. The chain couples TRBV7-8 to TRBJ1-1; the D is unclear. Germline CDR1 SGHVS, CDR2 FQNEAQ. Trimming removed 1 base at V and 8 bases at J, with 11 bases between. The CDR3 spans 13 residues.

The chain joins TRBV7-2 to TRBJ1-5; D is unresolved. The V end was cut by 1 base, the J end by 0 bases, with 10 bases between. The CDR3 is 16 amino acids. Germline CDR1 SGHTA, CDR2 FQGNSA. The CDR3 DNA follows: TGTGCCAGCAGCTTAGTGTCCGGGCCTAGCAATCAGCCCCAGCATTTT. Amino acid sequence: CASSLVSGPSNQPQHF.